Given below is one T cell receptor (beta chain) in context. The antigen is undetermined. The sample originates from a study of early T cells in non-severe SARS-CoV-2 infection. Each cDNA molecule carried a unique molecular identifier. TCRdb reprocessed the 5' RACE reads via MiXCR and lists one record per CDR3 protein. The sample includes 60,000 or so distinct CDR3 sequences, about 16% of them seen just once. Study-wide findings and caveats: Matches to VDJdb favored anti-spike CD8 responses and missed private and CD4 specificities.

CDR1 MDHEN and CDR2 SYDVKM come from the germline V gene. The CDR3 has 15 residues. Losses at the gene ends were 4 bases for V and 6 bases for J; bases not matched to a gene: 8. This clonotype originated in an adult who was a healthcare worker with PCR-confirmed SARS-CoV-2 infection or an uninfected control (not recorded which). This specimen was whole blood, taken at baseline. This sequence joins TRBV28 and TRBJ2-1, with 8 bases that match TRBD2. In DNA form, the CDR3 reads TGTGCCAGCAGTTCCAGCGGGAGTGGGATCAATGAGCAGTTCTTC. This codes for CASSSSGSGINEQFF. Using reference TRBV28 and TRBJ2-1 for the parts outside the CDR3, the full variable domain is DVKVTQSSRYLVKRTGEKVFLECVQDMDHENMFWYRQDPGLGLRLIYFSYDVKMKEKGDIPEGYSVSREKKERFSLILESASTNQTSMYLCASSSSGSGINEQFFGPGTRLTVL.